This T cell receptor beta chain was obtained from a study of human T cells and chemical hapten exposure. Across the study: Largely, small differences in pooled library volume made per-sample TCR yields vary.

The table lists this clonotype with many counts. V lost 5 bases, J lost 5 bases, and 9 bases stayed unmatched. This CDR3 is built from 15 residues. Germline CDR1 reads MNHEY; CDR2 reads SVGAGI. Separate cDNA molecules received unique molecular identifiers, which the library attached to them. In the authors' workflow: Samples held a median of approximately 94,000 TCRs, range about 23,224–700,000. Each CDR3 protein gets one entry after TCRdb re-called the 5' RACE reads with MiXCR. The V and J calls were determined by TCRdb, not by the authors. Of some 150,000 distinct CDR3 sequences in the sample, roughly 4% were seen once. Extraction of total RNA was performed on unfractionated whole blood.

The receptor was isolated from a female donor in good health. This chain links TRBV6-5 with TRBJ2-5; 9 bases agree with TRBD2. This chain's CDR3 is CASSPRGGLGETQYF. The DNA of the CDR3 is TGTGCCAGCAGTCCGCGGGGGGGCCTAGGGGAGACCCAGTACTTC.